This T cell receptor beta chain was sequenced during a study of patients and donors after allogeneic stem cell transplantation. TCRdb processed the RT-PCR reads anew with MiXCR; each CDR3 protein has one entry. Of about a million distinct CDR3 sequences detected, about 20% appear once; the ten largest clones hold roughly 6%. This clonotype was seen a few times. The length of the CDR3 is 16 residues. V lost 0 bases, J lost 4 bases, and 4 bases stayed unmatched. Germline values: CDR1 MNHEY, CDR2 SVGAGI. The sample was blood, either unsorted or a sorted T cell fraction (not recorded which). The source of this sequence is a human donor who was either an allogeneic HSCT recipient or a stem cell or donor lymphocyte infusion donor (not recorded which). It is not recorded whose cells these are; they may come from a transplant donor. V usage is TRBV6-5 and J usage is TRBJ1-5; TRBD1 aligns across 9 bases. The CDR3 region is CASSYSGQGTNQPQHF. The DNA of the CDR3 is TGTGCCAGCAGTTACTCGGGACAGGGTACTAATCAGCCCCAGCATTTT.